A selection of T cell receptor beta chains follows, all from one sample in a study of blood T cell repertoires in COVID-19. Only in-frame clones appear in the TCRdb table, and some are missing; sequencing was by immunoSEQ multiplex PCR. The table includes 40,000 to 55,000 clones, around 90% detected once. The source material was peripheral blood. All receptors come from a human donor in a cohort sampled during active COVID-19. Both conserved end residues are part of each CDR3. Fields, in order: clone size, D gene, J gene, V gene, CDR3 DNA, CDR3 protein. D genes are given only for firm matches. Clone size is not always given. Where it is, it says once, few, many or a class for expanded clones.

>-|TRBD2|TRBJ2-7|TRBV2
TGTGCCAGCAGTGGAAGTAATTGGTCTAGCGGGGCCTACGAGCAGTACTTC
CASSGSNWSSGAYEQYF
>once|-|TRBJ1-1|TRBV7-6
TGTGCCAGCAGCAGCAGGGGTTTGAACACTGAAGCTTTCTTT
CASSSRGLNTEAFF
>-|-|TRBJ2-1|TRBV6-5
TGTGCCATAACTTCGACTGGGAATGAGCAGTTCTTC
CAITSTGNEQFF
>few|-|TRBJ2-2|TRBV7-3
TGTGCCAGCAGCTCAGATCTCGGGACCGGGGAGCTGTTTTTT
CASSSDLGTGELFF
>-|-|TRBJ2-7|TRBV19
TGTGCCAGTAGTATCGCGCCGGGCAGGGCACGGGCCCTACACTTC
CASSIAPGRARALHF
>-|-|TRBJ2-7|TRBV28
TGTGCCAGCAGCTTTATGCCTTCACAGGGAAAGGTCCCCTACGAGCAGTACTTC
CASSFMPSQGKVPYEQYF
>-|-|TRBJ1-4|TRBV2
TGTGCCAGCAGTGTAACGCTATCTAATGAAAAACTGTTTTTT
CASSVTLSNEKLFF
>-|TRBD1|TRBJ1-5|TRBV6-5
TGTGCCAGCAGTCTGGTACAGGGGGCCTATCAGCCCCAGCATTTT
CASSLVQGAYQPQHF
>-|-|TRBJ2-6|TRBV30
TGTGCCTGGAGTGCCGACGCGAGGGGGGCCAACGTCCTGACTTTC
CAWSADARGANVLTF
>-|-|TRBJ1-1|TRBV6-4
TGTGCCAGCAGTGAGACAGGACGGAACACTGAAGCTTTCTTT
CASSETGRNTEAFF
>-|-|TRBJ1-1|TRBV27
TGTGCCAGCAGTTGGAACTCAGGGTTCACTGAAGCTTTCTTT
CASSWNSGFTEAFF
>-|-|TRBJ1-2|TRBV4-2
TGTGCCAGCAGCCAAGTCGGTTCGCGTTTCCGCCCCAAAATCTTC
CASSQVGSRFRPKIF
>few|TRBD1|TRBJ2-4|TRBV2
TGTGCCAGCGTCAGGACAGGGAGCGGCAAAAACATTCAGTACTTC
CASVRTGSGKNIQYF
>-|TRBD1|TRBJ1-5|TRBV4-1
TGCGCCAGCAGCCAAGCAGGGGGTCATCAGCCCCAGCATTTT
CASSQAGGHQPQHF
>few|-|TRBJ2-1|TRBV24-1
TGTGCCACCAGTGAGCCCAGTCAGACAGGCGACAATGAGCAGTTCTTC
CATSEPSQTGDNEQFF
>-|TRBD2|TRBJ2-7|TRBV11-2
TGTGCCAGCAGCTTCGCACTAGCGGGGGACCCCTGGGGGTACGAGCAGTACTTC
CASSFALAGDPWGYEQYF
>-|-|TRBJ2-2|TRBV6-5
TGTGCCAGCAGTTACGGGTCGGGAACCGGGGAGCTGTTTTTT
CASSYGSGTGELFF
>few|-|TRBJ1-1|TRBV3-1/TRBV3-2
TGTGCCAGCAGCCAAGCCAGTACAGGGAACACTGAAGCTTTCTTT
CASSQASTGNTEAFF
>-|TRBD1|TRBJ1-5|TRBV6-5
TGTGCCAGCAGTCCCGACAGGGGAGGCAATCAGCCCCAGCATTTT
CASSPDRGGNQPQHF
>-|-|TRBJ1-2|TRBV4-3
TGCGCCAGCAGCCTCACACAGGGCCACACTAAATCAAACTATGGCTACACCTTC
CASSLTQGHTKSNYGYTF
>-|-|TRBJ1-4|TRBV15
TGTGCCACCAGCAGAGAATTCGGAGGTGCAACTAATGAAAAACTGTTTTTT
CATSREFGGATNEKLFF
>-|TRBD1|TRBJ2-1|TRBV20-1
TGCAGTGCTAGTCCTCCGGACAGGTCTTACAATGAGCAGTTCTTC
CSASPPDRSYNEQFF
>-|-|TRBJ1-6|TRBV7-4
TGTGCCAGCGGCATCCAGAATTCACCCCTCCACTTT
CASGIQNSPLHF
>-|-|TRBJ1-2|TRBV28
TGTGCCAGCAGTACCGGGGTCGATCATTCGGGCTACACCTTC
CASSTGVDHSGYTF